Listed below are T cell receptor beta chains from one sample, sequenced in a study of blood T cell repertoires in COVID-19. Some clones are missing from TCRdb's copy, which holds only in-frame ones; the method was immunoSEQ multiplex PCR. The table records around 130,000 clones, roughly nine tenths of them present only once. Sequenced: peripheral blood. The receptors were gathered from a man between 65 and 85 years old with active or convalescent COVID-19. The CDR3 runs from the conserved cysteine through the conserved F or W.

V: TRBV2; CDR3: CASRGTAYEQYF
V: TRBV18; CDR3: CASSPGTDNQPQHF
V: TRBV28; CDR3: CASSLSGATNEKLFF
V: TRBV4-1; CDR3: CASSPLVGREGTDTQYF
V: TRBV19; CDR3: CASSIGGRARGELFF
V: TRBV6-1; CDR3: CASSDQGAKGNTIYF
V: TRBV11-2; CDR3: CASSEGTAAVF
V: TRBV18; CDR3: CASSLTIQGAIGNTIYF
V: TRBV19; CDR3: CASSPQGGETQYF
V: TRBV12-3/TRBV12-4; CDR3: CASSIVQGFEQYF
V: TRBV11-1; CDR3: CASSLGSGLNTDTQYF
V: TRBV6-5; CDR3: CASTPDKYYGYTF
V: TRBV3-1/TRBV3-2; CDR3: CASSAPRTQYF
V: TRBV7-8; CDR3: CASSFRGGNEKLFF